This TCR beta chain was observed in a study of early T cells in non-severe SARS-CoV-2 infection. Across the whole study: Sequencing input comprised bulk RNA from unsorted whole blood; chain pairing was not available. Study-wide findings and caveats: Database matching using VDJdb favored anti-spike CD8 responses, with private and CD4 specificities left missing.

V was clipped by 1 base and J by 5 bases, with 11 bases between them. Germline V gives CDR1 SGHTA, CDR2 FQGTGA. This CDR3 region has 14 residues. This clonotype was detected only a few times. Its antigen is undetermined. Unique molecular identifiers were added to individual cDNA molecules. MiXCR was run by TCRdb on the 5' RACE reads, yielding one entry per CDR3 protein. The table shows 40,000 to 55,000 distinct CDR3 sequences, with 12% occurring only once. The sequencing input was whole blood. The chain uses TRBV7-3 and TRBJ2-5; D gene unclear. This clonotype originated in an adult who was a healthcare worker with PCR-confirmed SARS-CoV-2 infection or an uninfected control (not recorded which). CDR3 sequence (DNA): TGTGCCAGCAGCTTAAACTCCGGTGAGGAGACCCAGTACTTC. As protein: CASSLNSGEETQYF.